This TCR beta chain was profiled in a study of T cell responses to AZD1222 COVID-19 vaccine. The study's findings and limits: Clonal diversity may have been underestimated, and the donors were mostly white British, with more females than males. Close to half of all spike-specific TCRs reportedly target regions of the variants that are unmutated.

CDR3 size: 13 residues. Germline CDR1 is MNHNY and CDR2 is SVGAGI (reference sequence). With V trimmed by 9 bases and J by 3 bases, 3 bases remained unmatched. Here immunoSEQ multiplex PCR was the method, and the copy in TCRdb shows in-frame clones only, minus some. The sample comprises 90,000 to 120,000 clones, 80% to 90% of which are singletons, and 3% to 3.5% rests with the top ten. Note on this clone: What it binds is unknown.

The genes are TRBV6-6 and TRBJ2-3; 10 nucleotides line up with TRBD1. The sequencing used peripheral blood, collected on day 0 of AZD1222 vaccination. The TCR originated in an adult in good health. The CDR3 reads CASSGQGTDTQYF. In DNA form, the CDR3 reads TGTGCCAGTTCGGGACAGGGGACAGATACGCAGTATTTT.